This T cell receptor (beta chain) was observed in a study of shared T cell receptors in the human thymus. CDR3 size: 17 residues. Trimming removed 4 bases from V and 2 bases from J; junction bases left unmatched: 10. Per the germline V gene, CDR1 is MNHNS and CDR2 is SASEGT. This clone was recorded only once. Some clones are missing from TCRdb's copy, which holds only in-frame ones; the method was immunoSEQ multiplex PCR. The data hold just under 550,000 clones, with 70% to 80% observed a single time. This sample was also put to use in a study of human thymus T cells. That investigation notes: From resections taken during corrective heart surgery, the thymus tissue was obtained. Apparent skewing of V and J gene usage characterized both thymic and blood repertoires.

This clonotype originated in a boy under two years old with a congenital heart defect. The V and J genes are TRBV6-1 and TRBJ1-2, with 10 bases matching TRBD1. The sample taken for sequencing was thymocytes. The CDR3 here is CASSVEDRGRGNYGYTF. The CDR3 DNA follows: TGTGCCAGCAGTGTAGAGGACAGGGGGAGGGGGAACTATGGCTACACCTTC.